A single sample gave rise to the 19 T cell receptor beta chains below, sequenced in a study of cytomegalovirus exposure and HLA in healthy donors. Method: immunoSEQ multiplex PCR; TCRdb's copy keeps in-frame clones and lacks some. This sample has some 90,000 clones, with roughly 84% found just once. The sequenced sample was PBMCs. These receptors all stem from a man between 18 and 29 years old in good health and CMV-seropositive.

The J gene is TRBJ1-4, the V gene TRBV9, with D unresolved. Trimming pared 4 bases from V and 8 bases from J, leaving 21 bases between. The CDR3 is made up of 16 amino acids. Germline CDR1 and CDR2: SGDLS and YYNGEE. This CDR3 is CASSPEVFVAGEKLFF. In DNA, the CDR3 is TGTGCCAGCAGCCCGGAGGTCTTTGTAGCGGGAGAAAAACTGTTTTTT.

Turning to this clone: Distinct nucleotide sequences in the sample also encode this CDR3. The chain combines TRBV5-6 with TRBJ1-1; 9 nucleotides agree with TRBD1. V shed 5 bases and J 1 base; nucleotides not matched to a gene: 6. Germline assignment: CDR1 SGHDT and CDR2 YYEEEE. The CDR3 contains 15 residues. As DNA, the CDR3 is TGTGCCAGCAGTACGTGGGACAGGGAGAACACTGAAGCTTTCTTT. Its translation is CASSTWDRENTEAFF.

V usage is TRBV19 and J usage is TRBJ1-1, with TRBD1 matching over 9 bases. With 9 bases clipped from V and 4 bases from J, the junction kept 12 bases outside the gene matches. The germline V gene has CDR1 LNHDA and CDR2 SQIVND (reference sequence). The CDR3 sequence is 15 residues long. CDR3 loop: CASVEQGARSTEAFF. DNA of the CDR3: TGTGCCAGCGTTGAACAGGGGGCGCGGAGCACTGAAGCTTTCTTT.

This chain joins TRBV13 and TRBJ2-1; a weak D match, TRBD2 (5 bases). The CDR3 is made up of 15 amino acids. CDR1 PRHDT and CDR2 FYEKMQ come from the germline V gene (reference sequence). Between the trimmed V and J ends, which lost 0 bases and 7 bases, there was a span of 13 bases. The CDR3 is CASSLGLVEGNEQFF. The CDR3 DNA reads TGTGCCAGCAGCTTAGGCCTTGTAGAGGGTAATGAGCAGTTCTTC.

This clone came up once. The chain carries TRBV28 and TRBJ2-7, with TRBD1 matching over 8 bases. The CDR3 is made up of 15 amino acids. From germline, CDR1 is MDHEN and CDR2 SYDVKM. Trimming took 6 bases from V and 0 from J; bases not matched to a gene: 7. In nucleotides, the CDR3 is TGTGCCAGCAGCCCCCGGACAGGGTACTCCTACGAGCAGTACTTC. As protein: CASSPRTGYSYEQYF.

The chain employs TRBV2 and TRBJ2-2; 13 bases fit TRBD2. Germline lookup yields CDR1 SNHLY and CDR2 FYNNEI. The CDR3 is made up of 16 amino acids. V was clipped by 6 bases and J by 7 bases; unmatched bases: 8. The CDR3 region is CASRVLAGGPGGELFF. CDR3 sequence (DNA): TGTGCCAGCAGGGTACTAGCGGGGGGGCCCGGCGGGGAGCTGTTTTTT. The full variable domain, in which reference TRBV2 and TRBJ2-2 provide the parts outside the CDR3, is EPEVTQTPSHQVTQMGQEVILRCVPISNHLYFYWYRQILGQKVEFLVSFYNNEISEKSEIFDDQFSVERPDGSNFTLKIRSTKLEDSAMYFCASRVLAGGPGGELFFGEGSRLTVL.

The chain couples TRBV6-5 to TRBJ1-2; D gene uncertain. V was trimmed by 2 bases and J by 4 bases, leaving 14 bases between them. The CDR3 length is 15 residues. Germline values: CDR1 MNHEY, CDR2 SVGAGI. CDR3 residues: CASSYTSPEGYGYTF. DNA of the CDR3: TGTGCCAGCAGTTACACCTCCCCTGAGGGCTATGGCTACACCTTC.

The chain couples TRBV28 to TRBJ2-5; D is ambiguous. CDR1 is MDHEN, CDR2 SYDVKM, per germline. The CDR3 consists of 13 residues. Trimming shortened V by 2 bases and J by 1 base, and 5 bases separated the two germline ends. CDR3 protein: CASSLAAQETQYF. In DNA, the CDR3 is TGTGCCAGCAGTTTAGCGGCCCAAGAGACCCAGTACTTC.

The chain uses TRBV7-3 and TRBJ1-1, with D hard to call. Germline V gene lookup returns CDR1 SGHTA and CDR2 FQGTGA. Trimming cost V 2 bases and J 1 base, with 5 bases left between them. The CDR3 length is 13 residues. The CDR3 nucleotides read TGTGCCAGCAGCTTACAGGAGAACACTGAAGCTTTCTTT. Translated, it gives CASSLQENTEAFF.

The genes are TRBV18 and TRBJ2-7; 8 nucleotides line up with TRBD2. V gave up 3 bases and J gave up 7 bases; unmatched junction bases: 20. CDR1 is KGHSH and CDR2 is LQKENI in the germline V gene. This CDR3 comprises 18 residues. The CDR3 nucleotides are TGTGCCAGCTCACCTAGTCGGACGGCTATAGGGACTAGAGGTGAGCAGTACTTC. Its protein is CASSPSRTAIGTRGEQYF.

The chain employs TRBV27 and TRBJ2-5, with a weak D call TRBD2 (7 bases). Between the trimmed V and J ends, which lost 9 bases and 1 base, there was a span of 27 bases. The V gene's germline CDR1 is MNHEY and CDR2 SMNVEV (reference sequence). The CDR3 sequence is 18 residues long. CDR3 nucleotides: TGTGCCAGAGGGGACAAATGGACTAGACCGGCGATCCAAGAGACCCAGTACTTC. Its translation is CARGDKWTRPAIQETQYF.

Points on this clone: This sample includes further DNA sequences coding for the same CDR3. This sequence joins TRBV5-1 and TRBJ2-5, with D perhaps matching TRBD2 (5 bases). Germline V gene sequence: CDR1 SGHRS, CDR2 YFSETQ. The V end was cut by 0 bases, the J end by 4 bases, with 7 bases between. This CDR3 spans 13 amino acids. CDR3 sequence reads: CASSLASRETQYF. The CDR3 DNA reads TGCGCCAGCAGCTTGGCTAGCCGAGAGACCCAGTACTTC.

The gene calls are TRBV6-1 and TRBJ2-7; 9 nucleotides agree with TRBD1. V shed 3 bases, J shed 4 bases, and the junction held 4 bases outside the gene matches. The CDR3 spans 14 residues. Germline lookup yields CDR1 MNHNS and CDR2 SASEGT. CDR3 in DNA: TGTGCCAGCAGTGATGAGGGGACAGGGTACGAGCAGTACTTC. It translates to CASSDEGTGYEQYF.

The chain couples TRBV2 to TRBJ1-5; 8 bases map to TRBD1. The V gene's germline CDR1 is SNHLY and CDR2 FYNNEI. Trimming at V came to 1 base and at J to 7 bases, leaving 6 bases not matched to a gene. CDR3 length: 15 residues. The CDR3 here is CASSEGSTGGQPQHF. The CDR3 DNA reads as TGTGCCAGCAGTGAAGGTTCTACAGGGGGACAGCCCCAGCATTTT.

This clone was counted a few times. The chain has TRBV19 and TRBJ2-3, with a weak D call TRBD2 (6 bases). CDR1 is LNHDA, CDR2 SQIVND, per germline (reference sequence). V lost 4 bases and J lost 0, with 11 bases in between. This CDR3 has 15 amino acids. The chain's CDR3 is CASSTGGSSTDTQYF. CDR3 DNA sequence: TGTGCCAGTAGTACCGGGGGATCTAGCACAGATACGCAGTATTTT.

The chain recombines TRBV4-2 with TRBJ2-5; D may be TRBD1 (7 bases). The CDR3 contains 16 residues. From germline, CDR1 is LGHNA and CDR2 YNFKEQ. The V and J ends lost 0 bases and 1 base respectively, with 12 bases between them. DNA for the CDR3: TGTGCCAGCAGCCAAGATGGGCAGGGGGGCCAAGAGACCCAGTACTTC. Translating it yields CASSQDGQGGQETQYF.

The chain recombines TRBV11-2 with TRBJ2-1; 7 bases are a match to TRBD1. The CDR3 sequence is 14 residues long. V lost 7 bases and J lost 3; bases outside the gene matches: 6. Germline V gives CDR1 SGHAT, CDR2 FQNNGV. The CDR3 loop is CASTDWDSYNEQFF. CDR3 nucleotides: TGTGCCAGCACGGACTGGGACAGCTACAATGAGCAGTTCTTC.

V usage is TRBV5-1 and J usage is TRBJ2-1; 12 bases are shared with TRBD2. This CDR3 has 14 amino acids. CDR1 SGHRS and CDR2 YFSETQ come from the germline V gene. V lost 5 bases to trimming and J lost 10 bases; unmatched junction nucleotides: 7. The CDR3 here is CASRGSLAGGEQFF. For the CDR3, the DNA is TGCGCCAGCAGGGGATCACTAGCGGGAGGCGAGCAGTTCTTC.

The chain combines TRBV7-2 with TRBJ2-1; 10 bases line up with TRBD2. The CDR3 totals 15 residues. With V trimmed by 3 bases and J by 4 bases, 3 bases remained unmatched. The germline V gene encodes CDR1 SGHTA and CDR2 FQGNSA. CDR3 coding DNA: TGTGCCAGCAGCTTTAGCGGGGGGCGTTACAATGAGCAGTTCTTC. Its translation is CASSFSGGRYNEQFF.